These 30 T cell receptor beta chains were sequenced from one sample in a study of blood T cell repertoires in COVID-19 (dated by TCRdb to about 2020). Library method: the immunoSEQ multiplex PCR assay. TCRdb carries this immuneACCESS record with in-frame sequences only. Its versions omit some clonotypes, under half of them owing to an unresolved V gene in the studies checked, with the rest unexplained. Here the sample has about 140,000 clones; roughly 80% occur a single time. The leading ten clones occupy around 9.5% of the sample. Sequenced: peripheral blood. Receptors were obtained from a woman in her fifties or sixties with active or convalescent COVID-19.

This chain connects TRBV14 to TRBJ1-1, with 7 positions matching TRBD1. The CDR3 extends over 15 amino acids. J gave up 1 base and V 4 bases, and 6 bases lay outside the gene matches. Germline-derived CDR1 and CDR2 are SGHDN and FVKESK. This CDR3 is CASSRRDSENTEAFF. CDR3 in DNA: TGTGCCAGCAGCCGACGGGACAGCGAGAACACTGAAGCTTTCTTT.

The J gene is TRBJ1-1, the V gene TRBV4-3; 7 bases fit TRBD1. This CDR3 is built from 15 residues. The trim removed 4 bases at V and 6 bases at J, leaving 11 bases unmatched. CDR1 and CDR2 (germline): LGHNA, YSLEER. CDR3 DNA sequence: TGCGCCAGCAGCCGTCAAAACAGGGGAGAGGCTGAAGCTTTCTTT. Translating it yields CASSRQNRGEAEAFF.

The V call is TRBV4-1, the J call TRBJ2-7, with a possible D match to TRBD1 (5 bases). The V gene lost 1 base and the J gene lost 3 bases, with 13 bases spanning the gap. CDR1 is MGHRA, CDR2 YSYEKL, per germline. This CDR3 is built from 15 residues. The CDR3 loop reads CASSQGMKRGYEQYF. CDR3 in DNA: TGCGCCAGCAGCCAAGGGATGAAAAGGGGCTACGAGCAGTACTTC.

About this clone: The same CDR3 can be traced to other DNA sequences in this sample. V and J are TRBV5-1 and TRBJ1-2; D possibly corresponds to TRBD1 (5 bases). CDR1 is SGHRS and CDR2 is YFSETQ in the germline V gene. This CDR3 is built from 13 residues. Trimming took off 0 bases at V and 2 bases at J, with 5 bases between the two ends. In DNA form, the CDR3 reads TGCGCCAGCAGCTTGGGACAGAACTATGGCTACACCTTC. This codes for CASSLGQNYGYTF. Full variable domain (missing parts from reference TRBV5-1 and TRBJ1-2): KAGVTQTPRYLIKTRGQQVTLSCSPISGHRSVSWYQQTPGQGLQFLFEYFSETQRNKGNFPGRFSGRQFSNSRSEMNVSTLELGDSALYLCASSLGQNYGYTFGSGTRLTVV.

About this clone: Within the sample, other DNA sequences also encode this same CDR3. The V gene is TRBV12-3 or TRBV12-4, the J gene TRBJ1-1; D call uncertain. V was trimmed by 3 bases and J by 1 base, leaving 6 bases between them. The CDR3 length is 13 residues. The DNA of the CDR3 is TGTGCCAGCAGTTTCACAGCGAACACTGAAGCTTTCTTT. This sequence encodes CASSFTANTEAFF.

The chain employs TRBV9 and TRBJ2-7; TRBD2 aligns across 7 bases. The CDR3 has 17 amino acids. The germline V gene encodes CDR1 SGDLS and CDR2 YYNGEE. The V segment lost 0 bases and the J segment 0 bases; nucleotides outside the gene matches: 9. CDR3 bases: TGTGCCAGCAGCGTAGCTACTGGGGGGGTCCCCTCCTACGAGCAGTACTTC. Protein sequence: CASSVATGGVPSYEQYF.

The V call is TRBV7-2, the J call TRBJ2-1; D not certain. This CDR3 has 15 amino acids. Trimming took off 2 bases at V and 0 bases at J, with 8 bases between the two ends. Per the germline V gene, CDR1 is SGHTA and CDR2 is FQGNSA. CDR3 bases: TGTGCCAGCAGCTTAAGCCAAAGCTCCTACAATGAGCAGTTCTTC. It codes for CASSLSQSSYNEQFF.

The chain carries TRBV7-2 and TRBJ1-3; D perhaps matches TRBD1 (6 bases). V was clipped by 5 bases and J by 2 bases, with 22 bases between them. CDR1 is SGHTA, CDR2 FQGNSA, per germline. The CDR3 is 18 amino acids. The CDR3: CASSHTQTWWDTGNTIYF. The CDR3 nucleotides read TGTGCCAGCAGCCACACCCAGACATGGTGGGACACTGGAAACACCATATATTTT.

This chain uses TRBV10-3 with TRBJ2-5, with 9 bases matching TRBD2. The CDR3 is 14 amino acids. V lost 7 bases, J lost 3 bases, and 6 bases stayed unmatched. The V gene's germline CDR1 is ENHRY and CDR2 SYGVKD. For the CDR3, the DNA is TGTGCCATCACCAGGACTAGCGAGAAAGAGACCCAGTACTTC. Amino acid sequence: CAITRTSEKETQYF.

DNA of the CDR3: TGTGCCATCAGTGATCAGGGGGTAACCTCCTATAATTCACCCCTCCACTTT. Its translation: CAISDQGVTSYNSPLHF. This chain connects TRBV10-3 to TRBJ1-6, with TRBD1 matching over 7 bases. Germline loops: CDR1 ENHRY, CDR2 SYGVKD. The CDR3 loop spans 17 amino acids. The V segment lost 3 bases and the J segment 0 bases; nucleotides outside the gene matches: 5.

This clone showed up just a few times. The chain links TRBV7-2 to TRBJ1-3; 8 bases map to TRBD1. This CDR3 is built from 15 residues. Trimming took 5 bases from V and 7 from J; bases not matched to a gene: 10. The germline gives CDR1 SGHTA, CDR2 FQGNSA. CDR3 protein: CASSPGDRRFNTIYF. The CDR3 nucleotides read TGTGCCAGCAGCCCGGGGGACAGGCGGTTCAACACCATATATTTT.

This clone was counted only a few times. The rearrangement links TRBV7-2 to TRBJ2-7, with 8 nucleotides matching TRBD2. Germline lookup yields CDR1 SGHTA and CDR2 FQGNSA. The junction had 7 bases not matched to a gene; V was cut back by 3 bases and J by 3 bases. The CDR3 is 15 amino acids. The CDR3 DNA is TGTGCCAGCAGCTTTCAGACTAGCGAATTCTACGAGCAGTACTTC. This encodes CASSFQTSEFYEQYF.

The chain recombines TRBV7-9 with TRBJ1-2; possibly TRBD1 for D (5 bases). The CDR3 contains 12 residues. V was cut by 3 bases and J by 4 bases, with 6 bases left in between. Germline-derived CDR1 and CDR2 are SEHNR and FQNEAQ (reference sequence). The CDR3 DNA reads as TGTGCCAGCAGCTTCGACAGCTATGGCTACACCTTC. Protein product: CASSFDSYGYTF.

This clone was found many times. The chain joins TRBV5-6 to TRBJ1-1; 7 positions match TRBD1. The CDR3 consists of 15 residues. V gave up 4 bases and J gave up 4 bases; unmatched junction bases: 10. Germline CDR1 reads SGHDT; CDR2 reads YYEEEE. The CDR3 is CASSRPDRAGTEAFF. For the CDR3, the DNA is TGTGCCAGCAGCAGACCTGACAGGGCCGGCACTGAAGCTTTCTTT.

The chain is built from TRBV5-1 and TRBJ2-1; D remains unclear. CDR3 size: 15 residues. Germline V gene sequence: CDR1 SGHRS, CDR2 YFSETQ. Trimming took off 6 bases at V and 0 bases at J, with 13 bases between the two ends. The CDR3 loop is CASNLADSSYNEQFF. CDR3 DNA sequence: TGCGCCAGCAACTTAGCCGATAGCTCCTACAATGAGCAGTTCTTC.

This clone was found a few times. The chain has TRBV29-1 and TRBJ1-3, with unresolved D. The CDR3 is made up of 14 amino acids. V lost 4 bases and J lost 0, with 10 bases in between. Looked up from germline, CDR1 is SQVTM and CDR2 is ANQGSEA. The CDR3 loop is CSVVGSLSGNTIYF. The CDR3, as DNA: TGCAGCGTTGTGGGCTCCCTCTCTGGAAACACCATATATTTT.

The chain is built from TRBV6-2 or TRBV6-3 and TRBJ1-5; D perhaps matches TRBD1 (6 bases). Germline V gene lookup returns CDR1 MNHEY and CDR2 SVGEGT. The CDR3 runs 15 residues. Trimming stripped 4 bases from V and 3 bases from J, with 13 bases between. The CDR3 DNA follows: TGTGCCAGCAGTTTTTCAGGGGCGTCCAATCAGCCCCAGCATTTT. The encoded protein is CASSFSGASNQPQHF.

The chain uses TRBV7-9 and TRBJ1-2; D is perhaps TRBD1 (5 bases). Looked up from germline, CDR1 is SEHNR and CDR2 is FQNEAQ (reference sequence). The CDR3 extends over 17 amino acids. V dropped 2 bases and J dropped 4 bases, with 20 bases sitting between them. CDR3 DNA: TGTGCCAGCAGCTTATTTCAGCAGGGCCATCTGGGCTATGGCTACACCTTC. Translating it yields CASSLFQQGHLGYGYTF.

In its sample, this clone was seen once. This chain connects TRBV3-1 (or the pseudogene TRBV3-2) to TRBJ1-2; 8 positions match TRBD1. Germline V gene data show CDR1 as LGHDT and CDR2 as YNNKEL (reference sequence). The CDR3 is made up of 19 amino acids. The V segment lost 8 bases and the J segment 2 bases; nucleotides outside the gene matches: 22. The CDR3 nucleotides read TGTGCCAGCCCTCCTCACAGGGGGGCCGCCCCCTCCCGAAACTATGGCTACACCTTC. This encodes CASPPHRGAAPSRNYGYTF.

The table lists this clone with a count of one. V and J are TRBV28 and TRBJ2-7, with 11 nucleotides matching TRBD2. The J segment lost 7 bases and the V segment lost 7 bases, leaving 6 bases of the junction unmatched. CDR3 length equals 13 residues. Germline-derived CDR1 and CDR2 are MDHEN and SYDVKM. The DNA of the CDR3 is TGTGCCAGCACGACTAGCGGGATAAGGGAGCAGTACTTC. It translates to CASTTSGIREQYF. Using reference TRBV28 and TRBJ2-7 for the parts outside the CDR3, the full variable domain is DVKVTQSSRYLVKRTGEKVFLECVQDMDHENMFWYRQDPGLGLRLIYFSYDVKMKEKGDIPEGYSVSREKKERFSLILESASTNQTSMYLCASTTSGIREQYFGPGTRLTVT.

V and J are TRBV7-8 and TRBJ1-6; 10 nucleotides agree with TRBD1. CDR1 is SGHVS and CDR2 is FQNEAQ in the germline V gene. The CDR3 length is 15 residues. Trimming cost V 4 bases and J 8 bases; bases outside gene matches: 5. DNA of the CDR3: TGTGCCAGCAGCTCTGGGGGACAGGGGTATTCACCCCTCCACTTT. It encodes CASSSGGQGYSPLHF.

A single count supports this clone. The chain employs TRBV28 and TRBJ2-5, with TRBD1 matching 7 bases. Germline trimming cut 5 bases from V and 5 bases from J; bases unmatched to any gene: 14. Looked up from germline, CDR1 is MDHEN and CDR2 is SYDVKM. The CDR3 is made up of 16 amino acids. CDR3 bases: TGTGCCAGCAGTCCCCGGACAGGTGGAAGCCAGGAGACCCAGTACTTC. This codes for CASSPRTGGSQETQYF.

V gene TRBV19 combines with J gene TRBJ1-1, with TRBD1 as a possible D gene (6 bases). The CDR3 is 16 amino acids. Germline V gene lookup returns CDR1 LNHDA and CDR2 SQIVND (reference sequence). Trimming took off 4 bases at V and 1 base at J, with 16 bases between the two ends. Here the CDR3 reads CASSTGTMGPNTEAFF. The CDR3 DNA follows: TGTGCCAGTAGTACGGGGACAATGGGACCGAACACTGAAGCTTTCTTT.

The chain is built from TRBV3-1 (or the pseudogene TRBV3-2) and TRBJ1-1; tentatively, D is TRBD1 (5 bases). From germline, CDR1 is LGHDT and CDR2 YNNKEL (reference sequence). Trimming took 6 bases from V and 6 from J, leaving 17 bases between them. The CDR3 spans 14 residues. The CDR3: CASSTRAGRAEAFF. Here the CDR3 DNA reads TGTGCCAGCAGTACCAGGGCGGGGAGAGCTGAAGCTTTCTTT.

V gene TRBV6-2 or TRBV6-3 combines with J gene TRBJ2-7, with 8 bases that match TRBD2. Germline-derived CDR1 and CDR2 are MNHEY and SVGEGT. Trimming cost V 1 base and J 5 bases; bases outside gene matches: 1. This CDR3 has 13 residues. In DNA, the CDR3 is TGTGCCAGCAGTTACTGGGGACTAGACGAGCAGTACTTC. Translation: CASSYWGLDEQYF.

J is TRBJ1-5 and V is TRBV28, with a tentative D call TRBD1 (5 bases). The CDR3 contains 13 residues. Trimming removed 5 bases at V and 9 bases at J, with 14 bases between. In germline, CDR1 is MDHEN, CDR2 SYDVKM. The CDR3 loop is CASSPGGVRPQHF. In DNA form, the CDR3 reads TGTGCCAGCAGTCCCGGGGGGGTAAGGCCCCAGCATTTT.

This chain uses TRBV7-2 with TRBJ2-7; D may be TRBD1 (5 bases). Germline V gene lookup returns CDR1 SGHTA and CDR2 FQGNSA. The CDR3 is 14 amino acids. Trimming removed 1 base at V and 3 bases at J, with 10 bases between. The CDR3 loop reads CASSLVGDGYEQYF. CDR3 in DNA: TGTGCCAGCAGCTTAGTAGGGGATGGCTACGAGCAGTACTTC. Full variable domain (rest looked up from reference TRBV7-2 and TRBJ2-7): GAGVSQSPSNKVTEKGKDVELRCDPISGHTALYWYRQSLGQGLEFLIYFQGNSAPDKSGLPSDRFSAERTGGSVSTLTIQRTQQEDSAVYLCASSLVGDGYEQYFGPGTRLTVT.

The chain couples TRBV29-1 to TRBJ1-4; D remains ambiguous. This CDR3 region has 14 residues. Trimming cost V 7 bases and J 0 bases, with 12 bases left between them. The germline CDR1 and CDR2 sequences are SQVTM and ANQGSEA. Here the CDR3 reads CSAANSPTNEKLFF. CDR3 nucleotides: TGCAGCGCGGCGAATAGTCCAACTAATGAAAAACTGTTTTTT.

This clone was observed a single time. The V call is TRBV6-1, the J call TRBJ2-1, with D uncertain. Looked up from germline, CDR1 is MNHNS and CDR2 is SASEGT. The CDR3 length is 13 residues. The V and J ends lost 1 base and 6 bases respectively, with 7 bases between them. The CDR3 DNA reads TGTGCCAGCAGTGAAGGTTCCGTCAATGAGCAGTTCTTC. As protein: CASSEGSVNEQFF.

CDR3 region: CASSPVAGGGTDTQYF. DNA for the CDR3: TGTGCCAGCTCACCCGTAGCGGGAGGTGGCACAGATACGCAGTATTTT. The V call is TRBV18, the J call TRBJ2-3; 10 bases map to TRBD2. The CDR3 length is 16 residues. V lost 3 bases, J lost 1 base, and 4 bases stayed unmatched. The V gene's germline CDR1 is KGHSH and CDR2 LQKENI. Full variable domain (outside the CDR3, taken from reference TRBV18 and TRBJ2-3): NAGVMQNPRHLVRRRGQEARLRCSPMKGHSHVYWYRQLPEEGLKFMVYLQKENIIDESGMPKERFSAEFPKEGPSILRIQQVVRGDSAAYFCASSPVAGGGTDTQYFGPGTRLTVL.